This TCR beta chain was found in a study of T-cell reconstitution after alpha-beta-depleted transplantation in children. Trimming stripped 5 bases from V and 4 bases from J, with 9 bases between. Germline CDR1 SGHRS, CDR2 YFSETQ. CDR3 length: 13 amino acids. Ten or more counts support this clonotype. TCRbeta library construction was performed incorporating unique molecular identifiers. TCRdb passed the PCR reads through MiXCR, listing each CDR3 protein once. The sample has around 96,000 distinct CDR3 sequences; 12% are singletons. This receptor was obtained from a human donor who donated a stem cell graft to a child with inherited bone marrow failure. The starting material was PBMCs from the stem cell graft donor, obtained from the stem cell graft. J is TRBJ2-2 and V is TRBV5-1; a possible D gene is TRBD2 (6 bases). CDR3 in amino acids: CASREGTTGELFF. The CDR3 nucleotides are TGCGCCAGCAGGGAGGGAACCACCGGGGAGCTGTTTTTT.